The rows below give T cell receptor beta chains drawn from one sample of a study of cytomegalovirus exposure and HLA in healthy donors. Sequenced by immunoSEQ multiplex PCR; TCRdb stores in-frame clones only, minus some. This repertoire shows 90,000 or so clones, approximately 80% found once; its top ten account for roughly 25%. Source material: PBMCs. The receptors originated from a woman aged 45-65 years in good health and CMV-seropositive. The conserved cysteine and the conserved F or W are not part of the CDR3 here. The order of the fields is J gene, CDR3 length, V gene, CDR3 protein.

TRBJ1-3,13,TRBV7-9,ASSLRGGAGNTIY
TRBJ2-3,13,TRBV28,ASSLSGGRGDTQY
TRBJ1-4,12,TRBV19,ASSIHRGSEKLF
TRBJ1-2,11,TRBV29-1,SVQFQANYGYT
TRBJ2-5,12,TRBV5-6,ASSLAIREETQY
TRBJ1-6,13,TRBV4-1,ASSQFSSYNSPLH
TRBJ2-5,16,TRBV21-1,ASSPPRLAGEATETQY
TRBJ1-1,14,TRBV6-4,ASSDTGGGRSTEAF
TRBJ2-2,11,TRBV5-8,ASSLRRTGELF
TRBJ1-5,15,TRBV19,ASSKNPPGYSNQPQH
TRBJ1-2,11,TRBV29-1,SVDLQGGYGYT
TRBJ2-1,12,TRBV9,ASSPTSADNEQF
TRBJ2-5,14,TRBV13,ASSLGLGTTTETQY
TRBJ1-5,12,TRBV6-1,ASSGSRGDQPQH
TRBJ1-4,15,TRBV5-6,ASSLATTHYNNEKLF
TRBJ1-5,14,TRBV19,ASIGGDFGGNQPQH